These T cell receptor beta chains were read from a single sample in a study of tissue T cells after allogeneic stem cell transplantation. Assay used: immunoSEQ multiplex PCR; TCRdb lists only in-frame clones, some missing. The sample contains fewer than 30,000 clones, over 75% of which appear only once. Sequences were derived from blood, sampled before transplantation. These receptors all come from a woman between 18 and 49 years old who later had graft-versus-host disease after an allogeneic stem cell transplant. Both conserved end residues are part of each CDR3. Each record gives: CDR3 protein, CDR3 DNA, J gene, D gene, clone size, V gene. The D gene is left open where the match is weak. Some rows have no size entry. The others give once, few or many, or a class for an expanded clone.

CASSLNRGNTEAFF	TGTGCCAGCAGTTTAAACAGGGGGAACACTGAAGCTTTCTTT	TRBJ1-1	TRBD1	NA	TRBV27
CASSLNTYEQYF	TGTGCCAGCAGCCTGAACACCTACGAGCAGTACTTC	TRBJ2-7	NA	NA	TRBV7-6
CASSLHLYEQYF	TGTGCCAGCAGTTTACATCTCTACGAGCAGTACTTC	TRBJ2-7	NA	NA	TRBV12-3/TRBV12-4
CASSLRGLGYNEQFF	TGTGCCAGCAGCCTCCGGGGCCTAGGGTACAATGAGCAGTTCTTC	TRBJ2-1	NA	NA	TRBV11-3
CASSQTLTNEKLFF	TGTGCCAGCAGCCAAACTCTGACTAATGAAAAACTGTTTTTT	TRBJ1-4	NA	NA	TRBV3-1/TRBV3-2
CASSPLLAGIPDTQYF	TGTGCCAGCAGCCCCTTACTAGCGGGTATACCAGATACGCAGTATTTT	TRBJ2-3	TRBD2	NA	TRBV4-2
CASSQDRQENTEAFF	TGTGCCAGCAGCCAAGATCGACAGGAGAACACTGAAGCTTTCTTT	TRBJ1-1	NA	NA	TRBV4-2
CASSQDSRYGYTF	TGCGCCAGCAGCCAGGACAGTCGCTATGGCTACACCTTC	TRBJ1-2	NA	NA	TRBV4-1
CASTDDPVPWGETQYF	TGTGCCAGCACCGATGACCCCGTCCCCTGGGGAGAGACCCAGTACTTC	TRBJ2-5	NA	NA	TRBV5-5
CASSAGNGGVSAFF	TGTGCCAGCAGCGCGGGGAACGGGGGGGTCTCAGCTTTCTTT	TRBJ1-1	NA	NA	TRBV9
CASSDKGGGDTGELFF	TGTGCCAGCAGTGATAAAGGAGGGGGAGACACCGGGGAGCTGTTTTTT	TRBJ2-2	NA	NA	TRBV6-4
CASSPLGFSVNTEAFF	TGTGCCAGCAGCCCCCTGGGTTTTAGTGTGAACACTGAAGCTTTCTTT	TRBJ1-1	NA	once	TRBV5-6
CASSLGGGGGYEQYF	TGTGCCAGCAGCTTAGGAGGCGGTGGAGGGTACGAGCAGTACTTC	TRBJ2-7	NA	NA	TRBV7-2
CASKQGPHRPQETQYF	TGTGCCAGCAAGCAGGGTCCCCATCGACCCCAAGAGACCCAGTACTTC	TRBJ2-5	NA	once	TRBV28
CASSLTGGNTEAFF	TGTGCCAGCAGCTTAACAGGGGGGAACACTGAAGCTTTCTTT	TRBJ1-1	NA	NA	TRBV7-3
CASSPGFSYEQYF	TGTGCCAGCAGCCCGGGGTTTTCCTACGAGCAGTACTTC	TRBJ2-7	NA	NA	TRBV7-9
CASSTGQGNYGYTF	TGTGCCAGCAGTACCGGACAGGGGAACTATGGCTACACCTTC	TRBJ1-2	TRBD1	NA	TRBV7-9
CASSFVSGGYNEQFF	TGTGCCAGCAGCTTCGTATCAGGGGGCTACAATGAGCAGTTCTTC	TRBJ2-1	TRBD1	NA	TRBV7-2
CASSSFKNTEAFF	TGTGCCAGCAGCTCCTTTAAGAACACTGAAGCTTTCTTT	TRBJ1-1	NA	NA	TRBV11-2
CASSLARFTKTDFEGYGYTF	TGCGCCAGCAGCTTGGCCCGCTTTACCAAGACGGACTTCGAGGGCTATGGCTACACCTTC	TRBJ1-2	NA	once	TRBV5-1
CAWSAGISNQPQHF	TGTGCCTGGAGTGCGGGGATCTCCAATCAGCCCCAGCATTTT	TRBJ1-5	NA	NA	TRBV30
CASSRVWGATEAFF	TGTGCCAGCAGCCGCGTCTGGGGGGCCACTGAAGCTTTCTTT	TRBJ1-1	NA	NA	TRBV7-2
CASSLSRGTDTQYF	TGTGCCAGCAGTTTATCGCGGGGCACAGATACGCAGTATTTT	TRBJ2-3	NA	NA	TRBV27
CASSSLAVTSTDTQYF	TGTGCCAGCAGCTCCCTAGCGGTAACCAGCACAGATACGCAGTATTTT	TRBJ2-3	TRBD2	NA	TRBV5-6
CASSQELAGVSYEQYF	TGTGCCAGCAGCCAAGAGCTAGCGGGAGTGTCTTACGAGCAGTACTTC	TRBJ2-7	TRBD2	NA	TRBV3-1/TRBV3-2
CASSVGGGGDEQFF	TGTGCCAGCAGCGTAGGTGGAGGGGGTGATGAGCAGTTCTTC	TRBJ2-1	NA	NA	TRBV9
CATSVGAARADTQYF	TGTGCCACCAGTGTTGGGGCCGCCCGGGCAGATACGCAGTATTTT	TRBJ2-3	NA	NA	TRBV24-1
CASSDQVPGGSQPQHF	TGTGCCAGCAGTGACCAAGTTCCGGGGGGCTCTCAGCCCCAGCATTTT	TRBJ1-5	NA	NA	TRBV6-1